This TCR beta chain was observed in a study of vaccination and CD4 T cells after COVID-19. As for the study in general: Post-diagnosis, post-COVID samples were collected after a median approximately 100 days, ranging 35 to 161. Median time from second vaccine dose to sampling was about 77 days (14 to 241).

Treatment meaning: approximately nine-day PBMC culture with coronavirus spike peptide pools or control peptides (ViraFEST assay). There were positive PCR dates ranging from March to December 2020, all predating US Alpha, Beta and Delta variants. Per germline, CDR1 DFQATT and CDR2 SNEGSKA (reference sequence). The CDR3 consists of 12 residues. Between the trimmed V and J ends, which lost 5 bases and 5 bases, there was a span of 12 bases. With regard to this clonotype: The antigen remains undetermined.

Sequencing of DNA taken from cultured CD4+ T cells relied on the Oncomine TCR Beta short-read assay. TCRdb re-analysed the PCR reads in MiXCR, keeping a single row per CDR3 protein. This table holds about 21,000 distinct CDR3 sequences, around 66% found once. This clonotype was obtained from a human donor who had recovered from COVID-19. Sequenced sample: CD4+ T cells from blood, cultured in vitro. The V call is TRBV20-1, the J call TRBJ2-5, with D tentatively TRBD1 (6 bases). The CDR3 spells CSAGTGWETQYF. CDR3 sequence (DNA): TGCAGTGCTGGAACAGGGTGGGAGACCCAGTACTTC.